This T cell receptor beta chain emerged from a study of T cell changes during pregnancy in multiple sclerosis. The V gene lost 2 bases and the J gene lost 5 bases, with 13 bases spanning the gap. CDR1 SGDLS and CDR2 YYNGEE come from the germline V gene. This CDR3 spans 15 amino acids. Repertoires were generated with immunoSEQ multiplex PCR, while TCRdb's copy carries only in-frame clones and drops some. This sample yields about 71,000 clones, of which around 94% are seen a single time; approximately 1.2% belongs to the top ten. The sample here was peripheral blood, taken in the third trimester of pregnancy. V is TRBV9 and J is TRBJ1-4; a possible D gene is TRBD1 (6 bases). This TCR came from a female donor with multiple sclerosis, enrolled in a pregnancy study. DNA of the CDR3: TGTGCCAGCAGCGTGTCCGGGACAAGAAATGAAAAACTGTTTTTT. Translation: CASSVSGTRNEKLFF.